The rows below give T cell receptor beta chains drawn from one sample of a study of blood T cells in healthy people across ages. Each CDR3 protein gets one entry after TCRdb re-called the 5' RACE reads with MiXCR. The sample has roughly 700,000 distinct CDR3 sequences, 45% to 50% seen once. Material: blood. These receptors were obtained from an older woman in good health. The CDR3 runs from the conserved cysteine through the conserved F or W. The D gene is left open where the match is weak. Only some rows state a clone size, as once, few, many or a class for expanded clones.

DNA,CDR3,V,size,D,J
TGTGCCAGCAGTTTGGGAGACAGGGGCGCGACCCAGTACTTC,CASSLGDRGATQYF,TRBV28,.,TRBD1,TRBJ2-5
TGTGCCAGCGGCGGGAGGACGGGAAATGAGCAGTTCTTC,CASGGRTGNEQFF,TRBV7-9,.,TRBD2,TRBJ2-1
TGCAGTGTCTTTGGTCCGGGGGCGGGAGTTATTTACGAGCAGTACTTC,CSVFGPGAGVIYEQYF,TRBV20-1,.,.,TRBJ2-7
TGTGCCAGCAGTTACCGGGCAGCTGAAGGCTACACCTTC,CASSYRAAEGYTF,TRBV6-2/TRBV6-3,few,.,TRBJ1-2
TGCGCCAGCAGCTTGGTAGTCGGGACTACCCAACCAAATGAGCAGTTCTTC,CASSLVVGTTQPNEQFF,TRBV5-1,.,TRBD2,TRBJ2-1
TGTGCCAGCAGCTCCCGACCCGACAGGGGCCCCTACAATGAGCAGTTCTTC,CASSSRPDRGPYNEQFF,TRBV7-3,.,TRBD1,TRBJ2-1
TGCGCCAGCAGCCAAGAAGGGGGGACAGTTTACAATGAGCAGTACTTC,CASSQEGGTVYNEQYF,TRBV4-3,.,.,TRBJ2-7
TGTGCCAGCAGTTTATCGGCGGTGTTTAGCAATCAGCCCCAGCATTTT,CASSLSAVFSNQPQHF,TRBV27,.,.,TRBJ1-5
TGTGCCAGCAGCACGGGAGCGGGAGTAGGGAATGAGCAGTTCTTC,CASSTGAGVGNEQFF,TRBV7-3,.,TRBD2,TRBJ2-1
TGTGCCAGCAGCTCTAGCGGTTCTCATTCACCCCTCCACTTT,CASSSSGSHSPLHF,TRBV7-3,.,.,TRBJ1-6
TGTGCCAGCAGCTTAGTAAGGGGGCCGGTGGACATTCGGTACTTC,CASSLVRGPVDIRYF,TRBV11-2,once,TRBD1,TRBJ2-4
TGTGCCAGCACCCCAAGGGGGAGGGGGAGGACGCAGTATTTT,CASTPRGRGRTQYF,TRBV27,.,.,TRBJ2-3
TGTGCCAGCAGTCGGGACGGAAATAGCAATCAGCCCCAGCATTTT,CASSRDGNSNQPQHF,TRBV7-6,few,.,TRBJ1-5
TGTGCCAGCAGTTACGTAGGAGGAGGAGGAAATGAGCAGTTCTTC,CASSYVGGGGNEQFF,TRBV6-6,.,.,TRBJ2-1